These 13 T cell receptor beta chains were all obtained from the same sample, sequenced in a study of regulatory T cells in long-lasting Graves disease. The authors built TCR beta libraries using iRepertoire HTBI primers and Arm-PCR of CDR3 regions. TCRdb fed the multiplex PCR reads into MiXCR, producing one record per CDR3 protein. The sample contains 350,000 to 450,000 distinct CDR3 sequences, 15% of which appear only once. Time point noted: newly diagnosed GD, antithyroid drugs for less than 3 months. RNA isolated from PBMCs was used to make the TCR library. The sample also formed part of further work on T cells in Graves' hyperthyroidism and ophthalmopathy.

The source was peripheral blood mononuclear cells (PBMCs), collected at new diagnosis, from a patient treated with antithyroid drugs. These receptors all come from a woman in her twenties or thirties with Graves disease.

This clonotype was detected ten times or more. V and J are TRBV5-1 and TRBJ2-2, with 11 bases identical to TRBD2. This CDR3 is 18 amino acids long. J lost 0 bases, V lost 3 bases, and 7 bases had no gene match. Germline CDR1 reads SGHRS; CDR2 reads YFSETQ. CDR3 sequence reads: CASSSNLAGGTNTGELFF. CDR3 in DNA: TGCGCCAGCAGCTCTAATCTAGCGGGAGGAACGAACACCGGGGAGCTGTTTTTT.

Concerning this clonotype itself: A read error may be the cause here, since a much bigger clone is one base away. This chain links TRBV5-1 with TRBJ2-1, with 7 positions matching TRBD1. V shed 2 bases, J shed 10 bases, and the junction held 9 bases outside the gene matches. In germline, CDR1 is SGHRS, CDR2 YFSETQ. This CDR3 is 14 amino acids long. The CDR3 DNA reads as TGCGCCAGCAGCTTTGACAGGGATCGGTACGAGCAGTTCTTC. It encodes CASSFDRDRYEQFF.

The sample holds many counts of this clonotype. The V gene is TRBV7-9, the J gene TRBJ1-6, with 7 nucleotides matching TRBD1. Germline V CDR1 and CDR2: SEHNR, FQNEAQ (reference sequence). CDR3 size: 15 residues. With 8 bases clipped from V and 7 bases from J, the junction kept 11 bases outside the gene matches. CDR3 loop: CASAKSGTENSPLHF. CDR3 nucleotide sequence: TGTGCCAGCGCTAAATCCGGGACAGAAAATTCACCCCTCCACTTT.

The table lists this clonotype with many counts. J is TRBJ2-1 and V is TRBV29-1, with D perhaps matching TRBD1 (5 bases). The CDR3 spans 13 residues. V gave up 6 bases and J gave up 6 bases, with 15 bases separating them. CDR1 SQVTM and CDR2 ANQGSEA come from the germline V gene. The CDR3 spells CSVALSGSNEQFF. In nucleotides, the CDR3 is TGCAGCGTCGCTCTATCAGGGTCCAATGAGCAGTTCTTC.

This clonotype was picked up a small number of times. The V and J genes are TRBV7-9 and TRBJ1-2; D remains ambiguous. Germline V gives CDR1 SEHNR, CDR2 FQNEAQ (reference sequence). V lost 3 bases to trimming and J lost 7 bases, with 12 bases between them. There are 13 residues in the CDR3. The chain's CDR3 is CASSFPSGFGYTF. CDR3 coding DNA: TGTGCCAGCAGCTTTCCGAGCGGGTTTGGCTACACCTTC.

There are a few counts of this clonotype. The chain joins TRBV7-9 to TRBJ1-1; TRBD1 is a possible D gene (5 bases). The V gene's germline CDR1 is SEHNR and CDR2 FQNEAQ (reference sequence). This CDR3 has 13 amino acids. V was trimmed by 1 base and J by 7 bases, leaving 10 bases between them. CDR3 coding DNA: TGTGCCAGCAGCTTAGGAACTACAGGTGAAGCTTTCTTT. It encodes CASSLGTTGEAFF.

This clonotype was seen repeatedly, ten times or more. This chain uses TRBV12-3 or TRBV12-4 with TRBJ2-1; 7 bases align to TRBD1. The CDR3 runs 14 residues. After removal of 4 bases from V and 5 bases from J, the junction contained 5 bases not matched to a gene. The CDR3 nucleotides read TGTGCCAGCAGTTCCGAGACAGGGAACAATGAGCAGTTCTTC. Protein product: CASSSETGNNEQFF.

This clonotype was counted ten times or more. The chain recombines TRBV7-3 with TRBJ2-1; 10 bases are a match to TRBD2. The germline CDR1 and CDR2 sequences are SGHTA and FQGTGA. The CDR3 sequence is 18 residues long. The ends lost 8 bases at V and 4 bases at J; junction bases unmatched: 17. CDR3 bases: TGTGCCAGCCGTCCCACAGGGTCCGGACTAGCGGATTACAATGAGCAGTTCTTC. Its protein is CASRPTGSGLADYNEQFF.

The J gene is TRBJ1-5, the V gene TRBV20-1, with a possible D match to TRBD1 (5 bases). The length of the CDR3 is 14 residues. Trimming shortened V by 4 bases and J by 2 bases, and 12 bases separated the two germline ends. Germline V lookup: CDR1 DFQATT, CDR2 SNEGSKA (reference sequence). The CDR3 sequence is CSAKLLRGNQPQHF. CDR3 sequence (DNA): TGCAGTGCTAAACTACTCAGGGGCAATCAGCCCCAGCATTTT.

V usage is TRBV30 and J usage is TRBJ1-5; possible D gene TRBD1, 5 bases. CDR3 length: 14 residues. The V end lost 0 bases, the J end lost 6 bases, and 12 bases lay between the germline ends. Germline loops: CDR1 GTSNPN, CDR2 SVGIG (reference sequence). The CDR3 coding sequence is TGTGCCTGGAGTGTAGGAGGGGTGAGTCAGCCCCAGCATTTT. It translates to CAWSVGGVSQPQHF.

This clonotype came up many times. The chain is built from TRBV7-2 and TRBJ2-4, with 7 nucleotides matching TRBD1. Germline CDR1 and CDR2: SGHTA and FQGNSA. Germline trimming cut 5 bases from V and 7 bases from J; bases unmatched to any gene: 11. CDR3 length: 15 amino acids. CDR3 protein: CASSDGPRGKNIQYF. In nucleotides, the CDR3 is TGTGCCAGCAGCGACGGCCCCAGGGGGAAGAACATTCAGTACTTC. Combining the CDR3 with reference TRBV7-2 and TRBJ2-4 gives the whole variable domain GAGVSQSPSNKVTEKGKDVELRCDPISGHTALYWYRQSLGQGLEFLIYFQGNSAPDKSGLPSDRFSAERTGGSVSTLTIQRTQQEDSAVYLCASSDGPRGKNIQYFGAGTRLSVL.

At least ten counts were recorded for this clonotype. The rearrangement joins TRBV30 to TRBJ1-5; D uncertain. Germline-derived CDR1 and CDR2 are GTSNPN and SVGIG (reference sequence). Trimming took off 2 bases at V and 5 bases at J, with 10 bases between the two ends. The CDR3 has 13 residues. As DNA, the CDR3 is TGTGCCTGGAGTCGCGGTCACGATCAGCCCCAGCATTTT. Protein sequence: CAWSRGHDQPQHF.

Many counts were recorded for this clonotype. The chain employs TRBV20-1 and TRBJ2-7; 7 nucleotides line up with TRBD2. This CDR3 comprises 15 residues. From germline, CDR1 is DFQATT and CDR2 SNEGSKA (reference sequence). Losses at the gene ends were 1 base for V and 0 bases for J; bases not matched to a gene: 6. The CDR3 loop reads CSARAWRESSYEQYF. The CDR3 nucleotides are TGCAGTGCTAGAGCGTGGCGGGAGAGCTCCTACGAGCAGTACTTC.